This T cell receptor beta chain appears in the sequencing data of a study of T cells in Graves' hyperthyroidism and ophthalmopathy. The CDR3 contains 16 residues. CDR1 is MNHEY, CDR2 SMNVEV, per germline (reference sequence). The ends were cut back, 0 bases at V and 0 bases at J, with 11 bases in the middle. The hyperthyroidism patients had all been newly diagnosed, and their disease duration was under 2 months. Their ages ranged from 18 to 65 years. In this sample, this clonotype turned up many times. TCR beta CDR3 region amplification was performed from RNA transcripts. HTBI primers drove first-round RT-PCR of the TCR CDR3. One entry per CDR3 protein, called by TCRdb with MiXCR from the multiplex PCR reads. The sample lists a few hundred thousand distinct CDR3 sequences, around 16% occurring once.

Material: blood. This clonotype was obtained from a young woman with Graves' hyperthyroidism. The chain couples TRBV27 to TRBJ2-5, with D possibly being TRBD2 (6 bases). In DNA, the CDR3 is TGTGCCAGCAGTTTATCGTTAGCGGAGTACCAAGAGACCCAGTACTTC. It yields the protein CASSLSLAEYQETQYF.